Listed below are T cell receptor beta chains from one sample, sequenced in a study of beta chain features in type 1 diabetes. The table came from immunoSEQ multiplex PCR; TCRdb's copy has only in-frame clones and leaves some out. The repertoire holds 640,000 or so clones, with around 15% as singletons. Sequenced sample: naive CD4+ T cells from blood. The source of these receptors is a man younger than 30 with type 1 diabetes. Both conserved end residues are part of each CDR3. A D gene is named only where the DNA matches it firmly. Rows give clone size only sometimes, using once, few, many, or a class for an expanded clone.

clone size | J gene | D gene | CDR3 length | V gene | CDR3 DNA | CDR3 protein
. | TRBJ1-2 | . | 13 | TRBV7-9 | TGTGCCAGCACCTTCGACACCGGGAATGGCTACACCTTC | CASTFDTGNGYTF
. | TRBJ2-1 | TRBD1 | 15 | TRBV6-4 | TGTGCCAGCAGCGCCGGGACAGTTTCCTACAATGAGCAGTTCTTC | CASSAGTVSYNEQFF
few | TRBJ1-3 | . | 12 | TRBV9 | TGTGCCAGCAGCGTTTCCGGAAACACCATATATTTT | CASSVSGNTIYF
few | TRBJ2-7 | TRBD1 | 14 | TRBV30 | TGTGCCTGGCTCCAAGGGGGCGGATCCTACGAGCAGTACTTC | CAWLQGGGSYEQYF
few | TRBJ2-7 | . | 15 | TRBV13 | TGTGCCAGCAGCTTAGGCCCCCAGGGAGACTACGAGCAGTACTTC | CASSLGPQGDYEQYF
. | TRBJ1-3 | . | 12 | TRBV14 | TGTGCCAGCAGCCGAGTGGGAAACACCATATATTTT | CASSRVGNTIYF
. | TRBJ1-2 | TRBD1 | 13 | TRBV10-3 | TGTGCCATCACTGGACAGGGATCGGATGGCTACACCTTC | CAITGQGSDGYTF
few | TRBJ2-1 | . | 14 | TRBV4-2 | TGTGCCAGCAGCCAAGATTATGACACTAGCGAGCAGTTCTTC | CASSQDYDTSEQFF
. | TRBJ2-1 | . | 11 | TRBV28 | TGTGCCAGCAGTTTATTGAATGAGCAGTTCTTC | CASSLLNEQFF
few | TRBJ1-2 | . | 14 | TRBV30 | TGTGCCTGGAGTGTACTTTTATGGGGAAGGGGCTACACCTTC | CAWSVLLWGRGYTF
. | TRBJ2-7 | . | 12 | TRBV4-1 | TGCGCCAGCAGCCAAGAAGAGACGCGGCGGTACTTC | CASSQEETRRYF
few | TRBJ1-1 | . | 12 | TRBV29-1 | TGCAGCGCTGGACAGATGAACACTGAAGCTTTCTTT | CSAGQMNTEAFF
few | TRBJ2-7 | . | 15 | TRBV6-6 | TGTGCCAGCAGTTACTCCAACACAGGGTTCTACGAGCAGTACTTC | CASSYSNTGFYEQYF
few | TRBJ1-5 | . | 13 | TRBV28 | TGTGCCCTCGGGGCGAAAGGAGGTCAGCCCCAGCATTTT | CALGAKGGQPQHF
few | TRBJ2-5 | TRBD1 | 15 | TRBV4-1 | TGCGCCAGCAGCCATGGAACAGGGGGCAGAGAGACCCAGTACTTC | CASSHGTGGRETQYF
few | TRBJ2-6 | . | 15 | TRBV5-1 | TGCGCCAGCAGCTCGACCATCTCTGGGGCCAACGTCCTGACTTTC | CASSSTISGANVLTF
few | TRBJ2-7 | TRBD1 | 14 | TRBV19 | TGTGCCAGTAGTCTCCGGACAGGGTCCTACGAGCAGTACTTC | CASSLRTGSYEQYF
. | TRBJ2-1 | . | 15 | TRBV9 | TGTGCCAGCAGCGTAGGGCCTAGCTCAGGGGATGAGCAGTTCTTC | CASSVGPSSGDEQFF
. | TRBJ2-7 | TRBD1 | 14 | TRBV18 | TGTGCCAGCTCACCGGGACAGTACTCCTACGAGCAGTACTTC | CASSPGQYSYEQYF
. | TRBJ1-2 | TRBD1 | 15 | TRBV11-3 | TGTGCCAGCAGATCCCGGGACAGGGGTCTAGGTGGCTACACCTTC | CASRSRDRGLGGYTF
few | TRBJ2-1 | TRBD2 | 15 | TRBV7-9 | TGTGCCAGCAGCTTAGGGACTAGCGGTGGCAATGAGCAGTTCTTC | CASSLGTSGGNEQFF
. | TRBJ2-1 | TRBD2 | 13 | TRBV19 | TGTGCCAGTAGTGCACGGACTAGCGGATATATCATCTTC | CASSARTSGYIIF
few | TRBJ2-2 | . | 15 | TRBV2 | TGTGCCAGCAGTGAATTGGCAGGTTATACCGGGGAGCTGTTTTTT | CASSELAGYTGELFF
. | TRBJ1-3 | . | 13 | TRBV7-9 | TGTGCCAGCAGCGACACGGGAGGAAACACCATATATTTT | CASSDTGGNTIYF
. | TRBJ1-1 | . | 12 | TRBV7-9 | TGTGCCAGCAGCCTTCTGAACACTGAAGCTTTCTTT | CASSLLNTEAFF
. | TRBJ1-3 | TRBD1 | 14 | TRBV2 | TGTGCCAGCAGGCAACAGGGGGCTGGAAACACCATATATTTT | CASRQQGAGNTIYF
. | TRBJ1-1 | . | 17 | TRBV5-6 | TGTGCCAGCAGCTTGGCGGGACGGGGGCATCTAAACACTGAAGCTTTCTTT | CASSLAGRGHLNTEAFF
. | TRBJ2-3 | TRBD2 | 17 | TRBV5-1 | TGCGCCAGCAGCTTAGGAACTAGCGGGGGCCCCACAGATACGCAGTATTTT | CASSLGTSGGPTDTQYF
few | TRBJ2-7 | TRBD1 | 14 | TRBV10-3 | TGTGCCATCAGGGGGACAGAGAGCTCCTACGAGCAGTACTTC | CAIRGTESSYEQYF
. | TRBJ1-1 | TRBD1 | 14 | TRBV28 | TGTGCCAGCAGTTTCCCGGACAGGGGGCCCGAAGCTTTCTTT | CASSFPDRGPEAFF
few | TRBJ2-2 | . | 14 | TRBV5-1 | TGCGCCAGCACAAGGACCGGAGGCACCGGGGAGCTGTTTTTT | CASTRTGGTGELFF